The clone carrying this T cell receptor beta chain was observed a few times. Its antigen is undetermined. Other DNA sequences in this sample translate to the same CDR3. This sample was included in a study of shared clonotypes between healthy human individuals. Naive CD8 cells, CD45RO-negative and positively selected for CCR7, excluded terminally differentiated effector memory CD45RA+ cells. Study conclusions and caveats: Several donors shared about 4.5% of their naive CD4 clonotypes.

Method: immunoSEQ multiplex PCR; TCRdb's copy keeps in-frame clones and lacks some. This table holds under 2,000,000 clones, about 95% found once. The clonotype originates from a man between 18 and 35 years old in good health. What was sequenced was naive CD8+ T cells sorted from blood.

Here the CDR3 DNA reads TGTGCCAGCGGGGATACGCAGTATTTT. Translated, it gives CASGDTQYF. The rearrangement joins TRBV9 to TRBJ2-3; no definite D call. CDR3 size: 9 residues. From germline, CDR1 is SGDLS and CDR2 YYNGEE. Trimming removed 7 bases from V and 6 bases from J, with 3 bases in between.